A single sample is the source of the 31 T cell receptor beta chains below, sequenced in a study of CD8 T cells in Susac syndrome. A quantity of about 0.5 to 1 ug RNA underwent reverse transcription using random hexamers. TCRdb itself ran the immunoSEQ multiplex PCR reads through MiXCR, one entry per CDR3 protein. The table records under 200,000 distinct CDR3 sequences, 95% of them present only once. The sequencing input was CD4+ T cells from PBMCs. The receptors were gathered from a human donor in good health.

The J gene is TRBJ1-1, the V gene TRBV2; 8 nucleotides align to TRBD1. CDR1 is SNHLY, CDR2 FYNNEI, per germline. Losses at the gene ends were 8 bases for V and 0 bases for J; bases not matched to a gene: 5. The CDR3 totals 14 residues. For the CDR3, the DNA is TGTGCCAGCTCGGGACAGGCAATGAACACTGAAGCTTTCTTT. Encoded protein: CASSGQAMNTEAFF.

The V and J genes are TRBV29-1 and TRBJ1-5; D unresolved. The CDR3 has 14 residues. V dropped 3 bases and J dropped 4 bases, with 13 bases sitting between them. In germline, CDR1 is SQVTM, CDR2 ANQGSEA. The CDR3 sequence is CSVDLGGGNQPQHF. Here the CDR3 DNA reads TGCAGCGTTGATTTGGGAGGCGGAAATCAGCCCCAGCATTTT.

The chain employs TRBV6-5 and TRBJ2-5; D perhaps matches TRBD1 (8 bases). The V and J ends lost 7 bases and 5 bases respectively, with 17 bases between them. The CDR3 runs 14 residues. The V gene's germline CDR1 is MNHEY and CDR2 SVGAGI. The DNA of the CDR3 is TGTGCCAGCAAGGAACAGGGGGGGGCGGAGACCCAGTACTTC. Protein product: CASKEQGGAETQYF.

The gene calls are TRBV7-2 and TRBJ2-3, with 7 bases that match TRBD2. CDR1 SGHTA and CDR2 FQGNSA come from the germline V gene. The junction had 3 bases not matched to a gene; V was cut back by 0 bases and J by 0 bases. The CDR3 totals 16 residues. The CDR3 is CASSLAAGVSTDTQYF. CDR3 nucleotides: TGTGCCAGCAGCTTAGCTGCGGGGGTTAGCACAGATACGCAGTATTTT.

The chain carries TRBV29-1 and TRBJ2-7, with 11 bases matching TRBD1. Germline V gives CDR1 SQVTM, CDR2 ANQGSEA. Germline trimming cut 6 bases from V and 7 bases from J; bases unmatched to any gene: 8. This CDR3 has 13 residues. DNA for the CDR3: TGCAGCGTGGCGGGGACAGGGGGAGCTGAGCAGTACTTC. As protein: CSVAGTGGAEQYF.

This chain uses TRBV25-1 with TRBJ2-1, with a tentative D call TRBD1 (5 bases). Trimming removed 8 bases from V and 0 bases from J, with 29 bases in between. The CDR3 sequence is 20 residues long. The V gene's germline CDR1 is MGHDK and CDR2 SYGVNS. CDR3 bases: TGTGCCAGCCCCCCGACGGTCGAGACAGTCCCCGGCGGCTCCTACAATGAGCAGTTCTTC. Residues: CASPPTVETVPGGSYNEQFF. Based on the CDR3 plus reference TRBV25-1 and TRBJ2-1, the full variable domain is EADIYQTPRYLVIGTGKKITLECSQTMGHDKMYWYQQDPGMELHLIHYSYGVNSTEKGDLSSESTVSRIRTEHFPLTLESARPSHTSQYLCASPPTVETVPGGSYNEQFFGPGTRLTVL.

This chain uses TRBV11-2 with TRBJ2-4; D may be TRBD2 (6 bases). Germline CDR1 and CDR2: SGHAT and FQNNGV. The CDR3 contains 17 residues. V lost 0 bases to trimming and J lost 1 base, with 13 bases between them. In DNA form, the CDR3 reads TGTGCCAGCAGCTTAGAGTACGGGAGTGAGGCCAAAAACATTCAGTACTTC. This sequence encodes CASSLEYGSEAKNIQYF.

CDR3 DNA sequence: TGTGCCAGCAGTTACGGGCGGACAGCCACTGAAGCTTTCTTT. The encoded protein is CASSYGRTATEAFF. J is TRBJ1-1 and V is TRBV6-5, with D possibly matching TRBD1 (6 bases). The CDR3 is 14 amino acids. The ends were cut back, 2 bases at V and 4 bases at J, with 11 bases in the middle. Germline CDR1 MNHEY, CDR2 SVGAGI.

This sequence joins TRBV13 and TRBJ2-7, with D perhaps TRBD1 (5 bases). Trimming removed 4 bases from V and 3 bases from J, with 10 bases in between. CDR3 length equals 13 residues. Germline lookup yields CDR1 PRHDT and CDR2 FYEKMQ (reference sequence). As DNA, the CDR3 is TGTGCCAGCAGCTCCAGACAGAGCTACGAGCAGTACGTC. Translating it yields CASSSRQSYEQYV.

The genes are TRBV3-1 and TRBJ1-5; D possibly corresponds to TRBD1 (6 bases). The CDR3 has 18 residues. V lost 0 bases and J 3 bases, leaving 18 bases between the germline ends. Germline CDR1 is LGHDT and CDR2 is YNNKEL (reference sequence). In nucleotides, the CDR3 is TGTGCCAGCAGCCAAGATCCACAGCGGGGGCCGAACAATCAGCCCCAGCATTTT. Its translation is CASSQDPQRGPNNQPQHF. The complete variable domain, with remaining parts taken from reference TRBV3-1 and TRBJ1-5, reads DTAVSQTPKYLVTQMGNDKSIKCEQNLGHDTMYWYKQDSKKFLKIMFSYNNKELIINETVPNRFSPKSPDKAHLNLHINSLELGDSAVYFCASSQDPQRGPNNQPQHFGDGTRLSIL.

This clonotype is a singleton in its sample. This sequence joins TRBV30 and TRBJ2-1; 8 bases align to TRBD1. Trimming took 0 bases from V and 6 from J; bases not matched to a gene: 10. Germline V gene lookup returns CDR1 GTSNPN and CDR2 SVGIG (reference sequence). The CDR3 is 16 amino acids. The CDR3 nucleotides read TGTGCCTGGAGTGTAGCAGGGGGCCCAGGGGGCAATGAGCAGTTCTTC. It is translated as CAWSVAGGPGGNEQFF.

This chain connects TRBV4-1 to TRBJ2-7, with D possibly matching TRBD1 (5 bases). Trimming took 1 base from V and 2 from J, leaving 9 bases between them. The CDR3 spans 14 residues. Per the germline V gene, CDR1 is MGHRA and CDR2 is YSYEKL. CDR3 coding DNA: TGCGCCAGCAGCCAAGCAGGGCAGGCCTACGAGCAGTACTTC. Protein product: CASSQAGQAYEQYF.

The chain has TRBV4-3 and TRBJ2-7; D possibly uses TRBD1 or TRBD2 (6 bases each). The CDR3 totals 16 residues. V dropped 0 bases and J dropped 2 bases, with 14 bases sitting between them. In germline, CDR1 is LGHNA, CDR2 YSLEER. CDR3 sequence: CASSQDEGGLPYEQYF. CDR3 coding DNA: TGCGCCAGCAGCCAAGATGAGGGGGGCCTCCCCTACGAGCAGTACTTC.

The V call is TRBV20-1, the J call TRBJ2-7; TRBD2 aligns across 8 bases. V lost 7 bases to trimming and J lost 2 bases; unmatched junction nucleotides: 7. The CDR3 runs 13 residues. Germline values: CDR1 DFQATT, CDR2 SNEGSKA (reference sequence). DNA for the CDR3: TGCAGTGTCCCGACGGGGGGGGCCTACGAGCAGTACGTC. Its protein is CSVPTGGAYEQYV.

V usage is TRBV7-2 and J usage is TRBJ1-1; 10 bases fit TRBD1. The CDR3 is 15 amino acids. After removal of 4 bases from V and 5 bases from J, the junction contained 7 bases not matched to a gene. The germline V gene encodes CDR1 SGHTA and CDR2 FQGNSA. CDR3 sequence: CASSSRTGGPTEAFF. The CDR3 bases are TGTGCCAGCAGCTCCCGGACAGGGGGACCGACTGAAGCTTTCTTT.

This clonotype was seen only once. CDR3 sequence (DNA): TGCAGTGCTAGGCGAACAGGGCTTACCTACAATGAGCAGTTCTTC. This translates into CSARRTGLTYNEQFF. V is TRBV20-1 and J is TRBJ2-1; TRBD1 might be the D (6 bases). Per germline, CDR1 DFQATT and CDR2 SNEGSKA (reference sequence). This CDR3 has 15 amino acids. The V end was cut by 3 bases, the J end by 2 bases, with 14 bases between.

The chain combines TRBV5-1 with TRBJ2-5; D gene uncertain. The CDR3 has 13 amino acids. In germline, CDR1 is SGHRS, CDR2 YFSETQ. Trimming removed 3 bases at V and 2 bases at J, with 8 bases between. The CDR3 DNA sequence: TGCGCCAGCAGCTCGCTGGGGCAAGAGACCCAGTACTTC. It encodes CASSSLGQETQYF.

The chain is built from TRBV20-1 and TRBJ1-5; TRBD1 aligns across 8 bases. Trimming cost V 5 bases and J 1 base; bases outside gene matches: 10. Germline CDR1 and CDR2: DFQATT and SNEGSKA (reference sequence). The CDR3 consists of 16 residues. The CDR3 loop is CSAPSGQGRSNQPQHF. CDR3 coding DNA: TGCAGTGCTCCTTCCGGACAGGGTAGGAGCAATCAGCCCCAGCATTTT.

The chain carries TRBV12-3 or TRBV12-4 and TRBJ1-6, with TRBD1 identical over 7 bases. The CDR3 contains 15 residues. The V and J ends lost 5 bases and 8 bases, in that order; junction bases with no gene match: 9. DNA for the CDR3: TGTGCCAGCAGTCGCTCCGGGACAGCGGATTCACCCCTCCACTTT. It encodes CASSRSGTADSPLHF.

The chain has TRBV4-3 and TRBJ1-2; D is unclear. This CDR3 has 16 amino acids. Germline V gene lookup returns CDR1 LGHNA and CDR2 YSLEER. V was trimmed by 0 bases and J by 0 bases, leaving 11 bases between them. The CDR3 DNA follows: TGCGCCAGCAGCCAAGATGCTAGGGAACCTAACTATGGCTACACCTTC. It translates to CASSQDAREPNYGYTF.

This clonotype came up once. The chain employs TRBV12-3 or TRBV12-4 and TRBJ2-4; tentative D call: TRBD2 (6 bases). This CDR3 spans 15 amino acids. Between the trimmed V and J ends, which lost 3 bases and 7 bases, there was a span of 16 bases. The CDR3 sequence is CASSFRSGGYNIQYF. The CDR3 bases are TGTGCCAGCAGTTTTCGGTCCGGAGGGTATAACATTCAGTACTTC.

The J gene is TRBJ1-4, the V gene TRBV5-1; a possible D gene is TRBD1 (5 bases). The V end was cut by 0 bases, the J end by 4 bases, with 7 bases between. The CDR3 spans 14 residues. CDR1 is SGHRS and CDR2 is YFSETQ in the germline V gene. CDR3 amino acids: CASSLGQNNEKLFF. DNA of the CDR3: TGCGCCAGCAGCTTGGGACAGAATAATGAAAAACTGTTTTTT.

This chain uses TRBV29-1 with TRBJ1-2, with no clear D. The germline CDR1 and CDR2 sequences are SQVTM and ANQGSEA. The CDR3 has 14 amino acids. Trimming took 3 bases from V and 0 from J, leaving 11 bases between them. CDR3 nucleotide sequence: TGCAGCGTTGATCGGGGTCTGACTAACTATGGCTACACCTTC. Translated, it gives CSVDRGLTNYGYTF.

The chain combines TRBV28 with TRBJ2-2; no clear D gene. The germline gives CDR1 MDHEN, CDR2 SYDVKM. V lost 7 bases to trimming and J lost 1 base, with 7 bases between them. The CDR3 totals 13 residues. Here the CDR3 DNA reads TGTGCCAGCACGCGACGGAACACCGGGGAGCTGTTTTTT. This sequence encodes CASTRRNTGELFF.

The rearrangement links TRBV30 to TRBJ2-1; D gene ambiguous. Germline CDR1 is GTSNPN and CDR2 is SVGIG (reference sequence). The length of the CDR3 is 11 residues. V dropped 1 base and J dropped 9 bases, with 7 bases sitting between them. The CDR3 nucleotides read TGTGCCTGGAGTGCCCCCTTTGAGCAGTTCTTC. It specifies CAWSAPFEQFF.

The chain links TRBV3-1 to TRBJ2-1; D gene uncertain. The CDR3 sequence is 14 residues long. The germline V gene has CDR1 LGHDT and CDR2 YNNKEL (reference sequence). V was pared by 3 bases and J by 9 bases, with 15 bases between. The CDR3 is CASSQTALWGEQFF. CDR3 nucleotide sequence: TGTGCCAGCAGCCAGACGGCCCTCTGGGGTGAGCAGTTCTTC.

The chain has TRBV23-1 and TRBJ2-1; D gene ambiguous. TRBV23-1 is an ORF; its function is uncertain. V gave up 4 bases and J gave up 10 bases, with 2 bases separating them. The CDR3 totals 9 residues. Here the CDR3 reads CASSLEQFF. DNA of the CDR3: TGCGCCAGCAGTCTGGAGCAGTTCTTC.

This clonotype was counted a single time. The J gene is TRBJ2-5, the V gene TRBV20-1, with 7 positions matching TRBD1. The J segment lost 2 bases and the V segment lost 5 bases, leaving 8 bases of the junction unmatched. The germline gives CDR1 DFQATT, CDR2 SNEGSKA (reference sequence). This CDR3 has 14 residues. CDR3 in amino acids: CSASGQQGQETQYF. The CDR3 bases are TGCAGTGCTTCGGGACAGCAGGGACAAGAGACCCAGTACTTC.

This clonotype was counted once. J is TRBJ2-1 and V is TRBV20-1; D possibly corresponds to TRBD2 (6 bases). Trimming pared 2 bases from V and 6 bases from J, leaving 20 bases between. The CDR3 length is 16 residues. In germline, CDR1 is DFQATT, CDR2 SNEGSKA (reference sequence). CDR3 sequence reads: CSARPYLGRGTNEQFF. In nucleotides, the CDR3 is TGCAGTGCTAGACCATACCTAGGACGGGGGACCAATGAGCAGTTCTTC.

The chain joins TRBV7-2 to TRBJ2-3, with 9 bases that match TRBD2. Germline V gene lookup returns CDR1 SGHTA and CDR2 FQGNSA. This CDR3 has 15 amino acids. V dropped 0 bases and J dropped 8; count of bases not matched to a gene: 6. As DNA, the CDR3 is TGTGCCAGCAGCTTAGCGCGGGGGGGCCGGGGTACGCAGTATTTT. Translation gives CASSLARGGRGTQYF.

CDR3 sequence (DNA): TGTGCCAGCAGTTCCCCCGGGACAGGGGAATACGAGCAGTACGTC. This sequence encodes CASSSPGTGEYEQYV. V usage is TRBV28 and J usage is TRBJ2-7; 10 bases map to TRBD1. The V segment lost 4 bases and the J segment 4 bases; nucleotides outside the gene matches: 7. This CDR3 contains 15 residues. Germline CDR1 reads MDHEN; CDR2 reads SYDVKM.